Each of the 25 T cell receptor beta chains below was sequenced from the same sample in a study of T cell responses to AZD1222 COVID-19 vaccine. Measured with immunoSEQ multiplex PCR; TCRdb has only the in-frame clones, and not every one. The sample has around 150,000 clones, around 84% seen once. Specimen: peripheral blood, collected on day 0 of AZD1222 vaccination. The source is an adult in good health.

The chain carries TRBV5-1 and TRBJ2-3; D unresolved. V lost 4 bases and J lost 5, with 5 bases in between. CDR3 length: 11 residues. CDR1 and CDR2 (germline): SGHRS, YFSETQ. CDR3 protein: CASSQQDTQYF. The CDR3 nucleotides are TGCGCCAGCAGCCAACAAGATACGCAGTATTTT.

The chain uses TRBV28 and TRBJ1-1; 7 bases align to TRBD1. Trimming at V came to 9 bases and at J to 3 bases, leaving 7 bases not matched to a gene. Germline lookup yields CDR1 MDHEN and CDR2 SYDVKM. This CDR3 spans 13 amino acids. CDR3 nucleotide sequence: TGTGCCAGTACGAGGGGGCCTGACACTGAAGCTTTCTTT. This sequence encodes CASTRGPDTEAFF.

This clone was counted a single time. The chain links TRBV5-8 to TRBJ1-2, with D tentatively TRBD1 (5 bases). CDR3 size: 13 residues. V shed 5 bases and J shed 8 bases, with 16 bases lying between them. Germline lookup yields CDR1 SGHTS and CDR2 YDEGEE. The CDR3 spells CASSPGGAGGYTF. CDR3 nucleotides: TGTGCCAGCAGTCCAGGCGGGGCAGGAGGCTACACCTTC.

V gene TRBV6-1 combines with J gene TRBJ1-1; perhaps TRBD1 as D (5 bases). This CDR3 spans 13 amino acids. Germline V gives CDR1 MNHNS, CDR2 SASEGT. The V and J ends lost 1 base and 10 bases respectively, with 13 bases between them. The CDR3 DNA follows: TGTGCCAGCAGTGAAGTGGGGACCCACCGAGCTTTCTTT. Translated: CASSEVGTHRAFF.

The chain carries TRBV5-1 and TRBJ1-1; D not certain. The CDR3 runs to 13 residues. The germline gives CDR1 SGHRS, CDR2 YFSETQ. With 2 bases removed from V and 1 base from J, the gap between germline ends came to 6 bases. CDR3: CASSFGRNTEAFF. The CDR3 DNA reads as TGCGCCAGCAGCTTCGGGAGGAACACTGAAGCTTTCTTT.

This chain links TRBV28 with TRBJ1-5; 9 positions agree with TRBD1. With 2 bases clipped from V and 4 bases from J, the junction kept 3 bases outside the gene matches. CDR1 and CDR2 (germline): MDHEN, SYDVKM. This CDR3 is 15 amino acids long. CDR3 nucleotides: TGTGCCAGCAGTTTAATGACAGGGGGGAATCAGCCCCAGCATTTT. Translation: CASSLMTGGNQPQHF.

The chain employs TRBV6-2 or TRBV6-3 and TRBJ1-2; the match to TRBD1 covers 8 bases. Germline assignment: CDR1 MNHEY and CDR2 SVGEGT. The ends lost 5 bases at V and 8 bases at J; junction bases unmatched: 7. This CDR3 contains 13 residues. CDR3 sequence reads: CASSDRGRGGYTF. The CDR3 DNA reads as TGTGCCAGCAGTGACAGGGGACGTGGCGGCTACACCTTC.

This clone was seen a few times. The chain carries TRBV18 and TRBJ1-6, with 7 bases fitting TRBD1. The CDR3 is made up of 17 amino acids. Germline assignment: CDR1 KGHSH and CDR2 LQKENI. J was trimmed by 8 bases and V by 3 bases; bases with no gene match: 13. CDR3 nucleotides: TGTGCCAGCTCACCGGCTTTATTGACAGGGTTGGATTCACCCCTCCACTTT. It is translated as CASSPALLTGLDSPLHF.

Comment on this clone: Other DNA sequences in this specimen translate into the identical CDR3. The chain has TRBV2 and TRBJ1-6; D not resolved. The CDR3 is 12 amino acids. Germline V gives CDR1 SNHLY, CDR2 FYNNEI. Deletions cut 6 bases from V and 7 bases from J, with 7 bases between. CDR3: CASRTENSPLHF. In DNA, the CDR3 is TGTGCCAGCAGAACAGAGAATTCACCCCTCCACTTT.

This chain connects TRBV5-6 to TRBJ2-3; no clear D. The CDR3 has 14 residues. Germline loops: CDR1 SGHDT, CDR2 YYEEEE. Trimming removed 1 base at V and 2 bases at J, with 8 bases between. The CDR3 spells CASSLSPPTDTQYF. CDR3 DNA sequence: TGTGCCAGCAGCTTGTCCCCTCCCACAGATACGCAGTATTTT.

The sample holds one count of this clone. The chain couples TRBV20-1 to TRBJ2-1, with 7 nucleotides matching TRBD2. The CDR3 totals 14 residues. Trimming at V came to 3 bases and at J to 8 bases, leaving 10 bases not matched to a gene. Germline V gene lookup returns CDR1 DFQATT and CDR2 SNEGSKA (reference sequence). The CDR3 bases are TGCAGTGCTAGTTCCGGGGGGAAAGACGATGAGCAGTTCTTC. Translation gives CSASSGGKDDEQFF.

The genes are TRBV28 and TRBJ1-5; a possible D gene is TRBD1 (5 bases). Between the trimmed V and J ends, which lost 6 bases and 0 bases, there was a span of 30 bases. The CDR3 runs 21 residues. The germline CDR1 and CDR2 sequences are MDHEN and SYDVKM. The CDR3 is CASRTEGREDGLSYSNQPQHF. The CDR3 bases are TGTGCCAGCAGGACGGAGGGCAGGGAGGACGGACTCTCCTATAGCAATCAGCCCCAGCATTTT.

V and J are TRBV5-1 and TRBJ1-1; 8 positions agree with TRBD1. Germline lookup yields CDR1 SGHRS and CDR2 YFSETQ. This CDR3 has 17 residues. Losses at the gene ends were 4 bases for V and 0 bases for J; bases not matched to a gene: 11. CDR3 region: CASSQKTGAHMNTEAFF. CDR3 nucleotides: TGCGCCAGCAGCCAAAAGACAGGGGCCCACATGAACACTGAAGCTTTCTTT.

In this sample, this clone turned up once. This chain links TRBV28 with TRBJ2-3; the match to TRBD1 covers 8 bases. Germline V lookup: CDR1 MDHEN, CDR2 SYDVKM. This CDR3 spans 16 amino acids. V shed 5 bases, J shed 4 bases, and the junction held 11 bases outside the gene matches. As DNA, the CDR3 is TGTGCCAGCAGTCGAACGACAGGGGCAGGCCCAGATACGCAGTATTTT. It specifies CASSRTTGAGPDTQYF.

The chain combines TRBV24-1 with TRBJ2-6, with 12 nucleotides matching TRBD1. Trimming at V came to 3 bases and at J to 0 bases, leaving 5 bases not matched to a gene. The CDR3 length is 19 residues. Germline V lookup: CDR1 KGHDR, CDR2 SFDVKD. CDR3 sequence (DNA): TGTGCCACCAGTGATGTAAGGGACAGGGGGCCCTCTGGGGCCAACGTCCTGACTTTC. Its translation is CATSDVRDRGPSGANVLTF.

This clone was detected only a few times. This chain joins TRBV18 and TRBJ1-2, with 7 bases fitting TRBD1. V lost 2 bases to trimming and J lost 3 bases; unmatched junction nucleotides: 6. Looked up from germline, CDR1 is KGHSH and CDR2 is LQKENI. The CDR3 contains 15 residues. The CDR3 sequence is CASSPSLGGDYGYTF. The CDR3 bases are TGTGCCAGCTCACCATCTCTAGGGGGCGACTATGGCTACACCTTC.

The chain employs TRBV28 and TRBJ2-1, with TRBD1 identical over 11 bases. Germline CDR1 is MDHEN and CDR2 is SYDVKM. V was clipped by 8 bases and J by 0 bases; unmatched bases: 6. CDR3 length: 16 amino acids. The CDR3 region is CASLGQGELSYNEQFF. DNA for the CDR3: TGTGCCAGCCTGGGACAGGGGGAACTCTCCTACAATGAGCAGTTCTTC.

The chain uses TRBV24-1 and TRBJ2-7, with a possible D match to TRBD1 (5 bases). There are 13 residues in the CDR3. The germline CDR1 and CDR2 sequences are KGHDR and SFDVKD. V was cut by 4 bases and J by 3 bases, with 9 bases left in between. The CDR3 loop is CATSDLDSYEQYF. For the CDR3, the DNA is TGTGCCACCAGTGACCTCGACAGCTACGAGCAGTACTTC.

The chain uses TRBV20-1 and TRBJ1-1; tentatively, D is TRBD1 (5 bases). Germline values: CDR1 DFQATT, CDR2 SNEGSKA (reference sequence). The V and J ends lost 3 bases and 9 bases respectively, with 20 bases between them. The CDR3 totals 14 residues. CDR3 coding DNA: TGCAGTGCTAGTGCTAGGGACTTGCTTCTGAAAGCTTTCTTT. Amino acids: CSASARDLLLKAFF.

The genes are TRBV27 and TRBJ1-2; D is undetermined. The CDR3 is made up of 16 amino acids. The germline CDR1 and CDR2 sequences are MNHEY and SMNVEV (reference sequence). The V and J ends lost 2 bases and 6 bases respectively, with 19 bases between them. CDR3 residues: CASSLAIGYEENGYTF. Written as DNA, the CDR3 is TGTGCCAGCAGTTTAGCCATCGGGTACGAAGAAAATGGCTACACCTTC.

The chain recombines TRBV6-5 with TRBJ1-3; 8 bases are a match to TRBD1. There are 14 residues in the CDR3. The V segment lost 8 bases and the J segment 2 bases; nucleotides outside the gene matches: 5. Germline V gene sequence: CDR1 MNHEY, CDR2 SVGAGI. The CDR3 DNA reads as TGTGCCAGCGGACAGGGCAAAGCTGGAAACACCATATATTTT. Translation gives CASGQGKAGNTIYF.

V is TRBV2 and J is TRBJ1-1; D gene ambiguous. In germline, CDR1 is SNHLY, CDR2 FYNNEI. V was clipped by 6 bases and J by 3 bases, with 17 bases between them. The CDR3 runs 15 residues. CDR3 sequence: CASSRGWGWDTEAFF. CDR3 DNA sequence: TGTGCCAGCAGCCGGGGTTGGGGTTGGGACACTGAAGCTTTCTTT.

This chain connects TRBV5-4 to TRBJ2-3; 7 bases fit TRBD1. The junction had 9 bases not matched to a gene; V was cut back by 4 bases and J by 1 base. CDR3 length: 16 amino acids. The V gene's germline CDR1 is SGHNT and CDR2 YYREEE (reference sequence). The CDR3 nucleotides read TGTGCCAGCAGCCCGGACCCCGACAGGGGCACAGATACGCAGTATTTT. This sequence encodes CASSPDPDRGTDTQYF.

CDR3 in amino acids: CASSFTGSTEAFF. For the CDR3, the DNA is TGCGCCAGCAGCTTCACAGGGAGTACTGAAGCTTTCTTT. V usage is TRBV5-1 and J usage is TRBJ1-1; D is possibly TRBD1 (6 bases). CDR1 is SGHRS and CDR2 is YFSETQ in the germline V gene. V lost 2 bases and J 5 bases, leaving 10 bases between the germline ends. The CDR3 spans 13 residues.

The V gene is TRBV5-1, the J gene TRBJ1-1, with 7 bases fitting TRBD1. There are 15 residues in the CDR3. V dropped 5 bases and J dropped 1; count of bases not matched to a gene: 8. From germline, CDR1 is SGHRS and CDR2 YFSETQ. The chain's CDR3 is CASRATGSPNTEAFF. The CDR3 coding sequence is TGCGCCAGCAGGGCGACAGGGTCCCCGAACACTGAAGCTTTCTTT.